Each of the 31 T cell receptor beta chains below was sequenced from the same sample in a study of cytomegalovirus exposure and HLA in healthy donors. The PCR used 60 Vbeta and 13 Jbeta primers. The method was immunoSEQ multiplex PCR; TCRdb's version includes in-frame clones alone and lacks a portion of them. The data contain about 150,000 clones, 65% to 70% of them seen just once; the ten biggest clones take up over 9.5%. Material: PBMCs. These TCRs come from a man aged 25 to 40 in good health and CMV-seropositive.

CDR3 sequence: CASSQESGLLLFEKLFF. Written as DNA, the CDR3 is TGCGCCAGCAGCCAAGAATCCGGACTGCTACTGTTTGAAAAACTGTTTTTT. V and J are TRBV4-1 and TRBJ1-4, with no clear D. CDR1 and CDR2 (germline): MGHRA, YSYEKL. Deletions cut 0 bases from V and 7 bases from J, with 18 bases between. The CDR3 is made up of 17 amino acids.

This clone was counted only a few times. This sequence joins TRBV4-1 and TRBJ1-2; the D is unclear. CDR1 and CDR2 (germline): MGHRA, YSYEKL. Trimming took 5 bases from V and 0 from J, leaving 10 bases between them. The CDR3 sequence is 14 residues long. As DNA, the CDR3 is TGCGCCAGCAGCTACCGGGGTGCTAACTATGGCTACACCTTC. Translation: CASSYRGANYGYTF.

V and J are TRBV11-2 and TRBJ1-1; D gene uncertain. V shed 4 bases and J shed 3 bases, with 12 bases lying between them. Germline CDR1 reads SGHAT; CDR2 reads FQNNGV. The CDR3 runs to 14 residues. The DNA of the CDR3 is TGTGCCAGCAGCTCCTCTACGGGGTACACTGAAGCTTTCTTT. Translated: CASSSSTGYTEAFF.

A note on this clone: A junction boundary mismatches the germline segment, possibly from a read error. This chain links TRBV7-9 with TRBJ2-7; TRBD2 might be the D (6 bases). The CDR3 length is 17 residues. Germline V gene sequence: CDR1 SEHNR, CDR2 FQNEAQ (reference sequence). The chain's CDR3 is CSSSFLYSGTESYEQYF. The CDR3 nucleotides are TGTTCCAGCAGCTTCCTGTATAGCGGAACCGAGTCCTACGAGCAGTACTTC.

The V gene is TRBV27, the J gene TRBJ1-1; maybe TRBD1 (5 bases). Per the germline V gene, CDR1 is MNHEY and CDR2 is SMNVEV (reference sequence). The CDR3 loop spans 14 amino acids. V lost 3 bases, J lost 0 bases, and 8 bases lay in between. Here the CDR3 reads CASSLWGVNTEAFF. In DNA, the CDR3 is TGTGCCAGCAGTTTGTGGGGGGTGAACACTGAAGCTTTCTTT.

The J gene is TRBJ1-5, the V gene TRBV12-5; 9 positions agree with TRBD1. The CDR3 sequence is 15 residues long. The germline V gene has CDR1 LGHNT and CDR2 FRNRAP. The V and J ends lost 6 bases and 9 bases, in that order; junction bases with no gene match: 12. CDR3 DNA: TGTGCTAGTGGCCCACAGGGGGCAAGCGGCCGGCCCCAGCATTTT. Amino acids: CASGPQGASGRPQHF.

This clone was recorded a few times. V is TRBV5-4 and J is TRBJ1-2, with D unresolved. Germline loops: CDR1 SGHNT, CDR2 YYREEE (reference sequence). Trimming left V 3 bases short and J 1 base short, with 22 bases between. The CDR3 runs 18 residues. In DNA, the CDR3 is TGTGCCAGCAGCTCGGCTCACCTGATCGACGGAGGTAACTATGGCTACACCTTC. This codes for CASSSAHLIDGGNYGYTF.

A single count supports this clone. This chain links TRBV7-9 with TRBJ1-3; perhaps TRBD1 as D (6 bases). V shed 1 base and J shed 1 base, with 14 bases lying between them. Germline loops: CDR1 SEHNR, CDR2 FQNEAQ (reference sequence). This CDR3 contains 17 residues. The DNA for the CDR3 is TGTGCCAGCAGCTTAGGATCAGGGGCGGTTTCTGGAAACACCATATATTTT. Protein sequence: CASSLGSGAVSGNTIYF.

This clone turned up a few times. J is TRBJ1-2 and V is TRBV4-1, with 8 bases that match TRBD1. Per the germline V gene, CDR1 is MGHRA and CDR2 is YSYEKL. The CDR3 sequence is 13 residues long. V trimming: 1 base; J trimming: 9 bases; junction bases outside the gene matches: 4. CDR3 amino acids: CASSQADRGRYTF. DNA of the CDR3: TGCGCCAGCAGCCAAGCCGACAGGGGACGCTACACCTTC.

This chain joins TRBV7-9 and TRBJ2-5; 7 bases agree with TRBD2. There are 13 residues in the CDR3. The ends lost 4 bases at V and 1 base at J; junction bases unmatched: 0. CDR1 and CDR2 from the germline V gene are SEHNR and FQNEAQ (reference sequence). This CDR3 is CASSWTSQETQYF. DNA for the CDR3: TGTGCCAGCAGCTGGACTAGCCAAGAGACCCAGTACTTC.

This clone showed up just a few times. The chain combines TRBV19 with TRBJ1-2; D gene unclear. Germline lookup yields CDR1 LNHDA and CDR2 SQIVND (reference sequence). The CDR3 spans 14 residues. Between the trimmed V and J ends, which lost 1 base and 3 bases, there was a span of 9 bases. The DNA for the CDR3 is TGTGCCAGTAGTATAGGAGGCGCAGACTATGGCTACACCTTC. This encodes CASSIGGADYGYTF.

The rearrangement joins TRBV2 to TRBJ1-2, with D unclear. CDR1 and CDR2 (germline): SNHLY, FYNNEI. The CDR3 contains 13 residues. Trimming cost V 7 bases and J 5 bases, with 14 bases left between them. This CDR3 reads CASTRTTEYGYTF. The CDR3 coding sequence is TGTGCCAGCACTAGAACTACGGAATATGGCTACACCTTC.

This clone has a handful of counts. At the DNA level, this CDR3 is encoded by other sequences in the same sample as well. The V gene is TRBV6-1, the J gene TRBJ1-2, with D perhaps TRBD1 (6 bases). CDR3 size: 15 residues. V shed 0 bases and J shed 5 bases, with 13 bases lying between them. From germline, CDR1 is MNHNS and CDR2 SASEGT. CDR3 protein: CASSEAQGRDYGYTF. The CDR3 DNA reads TGTGCCAGCAGTGAAGCACAGGGACGGGATTATGGCTACACCTTC.

This chain links TRBV27 with TRBJ1-6, with D tentatively TRBD1 (6 bases). Trimming took 6 bases from V and 7 from J, leaving 13 bases between them. Germline values: CDR1 MNHEY, CDR2 SMNVEV (reference sequence). This CDR3 spans 14 amino acids. The DNA of the CDR3 is TGTGCCAGCAGCCTCGCAGGGGCGAATTCACCCCTCCACTTT. This sequence encodes CASSLAGANSPLHF.

The chain has TRBV19 and TRBJ2-3; 7 bases are a match to TRBD1. After removal of 6 bases from V and 5 bases from J, the junction contained 8 bases not matched to a gene. The CDR3 contains 14 residues. Per the germline V gene, CDR1 is LNHDA and CDR2 is SQIVND (reference sequence). The CDR3 sequence: CASSRDSSKDTQYF. As DNA, the CDR3 is TGTGCCAGTAGCCGGGACAGCTCCAAAGATACGCAGTATTTT.

V gene TRBV4-1 combines with J gene TRBJ1-5; D perhaps matches TRBD1 (5 bases). Trimming took off 0 bases at V and 6 bases at J, with 12 bases between the two ends. The CDR3 spans 15 residues. Germline lookup yields CDR1 MGHRA and CDR2 YSYEKL. CDR3 residues: CASSQDMGRGQPQHF. The CDR3 region has the DNA TGCGCCAGCAGCCAAGATATGGGAAGGGGTCAGCCCCAGCATTTT.

This sequence joins TRBV14 and TRBJ2-7, with TRBD2 matching over 9 bases. Germline CDR1 reads SGHDN; CDR2 reads FVKESK. The ends lost 6 bases at V and 4 bases at J; junction bases unmatched: 16. The CDR3 spans 17 residues. CDR3 sequence: CASSFHPAGGLKYEQYF. CDR3 nucleotides: TGTGCCAGCAGTTTCCACCCGGCGGGAGGGCTGAAGTACGAGCAGTACTTC.

The genes are TRBV6-1 and TRBJ2-3, with 11 bases that match TRBD2. Germline CDR1 and CDR2: MNHNS and SASEGT. The CDR3 extends over 13 amino acids. Trimming at V came to 11 bases and at J to 6 bases, leaving 7 bases not matched to a gene. The CDR3, as DNA: TGTGCCGGGGGACTAGCGGATGTGGATACGCAGTATTTT. Translating it yields CAGGLADVDTQYF.

The J gene is TRBJ1-2, the V gene TRBV28, with D hard to call. CDR3 length: 12 amino acids. CDR1 and CDR2 from the germline V gene are MDHEN and SYDVKM. The germline V and J ends were trimmed by 10 bases and 8 bases, with 17 bases remaining between them. CDR3 loop: CATGRPLEGYTF. CDR3 sequence (DNA): TGTGCCACTGGTCGACCCCTAGAAGGCTACACCTTC.

This rearrangement joins TRBV27 to TRBJ2-7, with 10 positions matching TRBD1. The V gene end was trimmed by 6 bases and the J gene end by 2 bases; junction bases not matched to a gene: 7. Germline lookup yields CDR1 MNHEY and CDR2 SMNVEV (reference sequence). CDR3 size: 15 residues. CDR3: CASSGGTGDPYEQYF. The CDR3 coding sequence is TGTGCCAGCAGCGGAGGGACAGGGGATCCCTACGAGCAGTACTTC.

The CDR3 DNA sequence: TGTGCCAGCAGCGCATATCTGGGACAGGGGAACACTGAAGCTTTCTTT. Translating it yields CASSAYLGQGNTEAFF. The chain uses TRBV5-6 and TRBJ1-1; 9 bases line up with TRBD1. This CDR3 region has 16 residues. CDR1 and CDR2 (germline): SGHDT, YYEEEE. After removal of 4 bases from V and 1 base from J, the junction contained 8 bases not matched to a gene.

This chain uses TRBV7-9 with TRBJ1-1; D may be TRBD1 (5 bases). Germline CDR1 SEHNR, CDR2 FQNEAQ (reference sequence). This CDR3 contains 13 residues. V was cut by 3 bases and J by 5 bases, with 10 bases left in between. The CDR3 DNA reads as TGTGCCAGCAGCTTCGGGGGTCCGACTGAAGCTTTCTTT. This codes for CASSFGGPTEAFF.

The J gene is TRBJ1-2, the V gene TRBV14; TRBD1 might be the D (5 bases). The CDR3 is made up of 14 amino acids. The germline V and J ends were trimmed by 1 base and 4 bases, with 10 bases remaining between them. CDR1 and CDR2 from the germline V gene are SGHDN and FVKESK. The CDR3 loop reads CASSQAGGAYGYTF. CDR3 DNA sequence: TGTGCCAGCAGCCAAGCGGGGGGAGCCTATGGCTACACCTTC. The full variable domain, completed using reference TRBV14 and TRBJ1-2, is EAGVTQFPSHSVIEKGQTVTLRCDPISGHDNLYWYRRVMGKEIKFLLHFVKESKQDESGMPNNRFLAERTGGTYSTLKVQPAELEDSGVYFCASSQAGGAYGYTFGSGTRLTVV.

The chain recombines TRBV6-1 with TRBJ1-2; 7 bases are shared with TRBD1. The V segment lost 6 bases and the J segment 1 base; nucleotides outside the gene matches: 8. The CDR3 sequence is 15 residues long. CDR1 and CDR2 (germline): MNHNS, SASEGT. The CDR3 DNA is TGTGCCAGCAGGTCCGGGACAGACCTTAACTATGGCTACACCTTC. Protein product: CASRSGTDLNYGYTF.

This sequence joins TRBV2 and TRBJ1-3, with 11 bases that match TRBD1. The trim removed 6 bases at V and 4 bases at J, leaving 2 bases unmatched. The germline V gene encodes CDR1 SNHLY and CDR2 FYNNEI. This CDR3 spans 14 amino acids. In DNA, the CDR3 is TGTGCCAGCAGGGACAGGGGGCCAGGAAACACCATATATTTT. Protein sequence: CASRDRGPGNTIYF.

The chain employs TRBV5-1 and TRBJ2-1; 13 bases match TRBD2. V lost 4 bases, J lost 2 bases, and 9 bases stayed unmatched. The CDR3 covers 18 residues. Per the germline V gene, CDR1 is SGHRS and CDR2 is YFSETQ. The CDR3 DNA reads as TGCGCCAGCAGCCACGGACTAGCGGGAGTAGGGACCTACAATGAGCAGTTCTTC. Translated, it gives CASSHGLAGVGTYNEQFF.

The chain links TRBV28 to TRBJ1-2; 9 positions match TRBD1. CDR1 is MDHEN, CDR2 SYDVKM, per germline. With V trimmed by 3 bases and J by 8 bases, 7 bases remained unmatched. CDR3 length: 14 amino acids. The CDR3 DNA reads as TGTGCCAGCAGTTTCTCTGACAGGGGGTGGGGCTACACCTTC. Its protein product is CASSFSDRGWGYTF.

This clone was detected once. The gene calls are TRBV12-5 and TRBJ2-7; D call uncertain. The CDR3 consists of 13 residues. Germline CDR1 and CDR2: LGHNT and FRNRAP. Between the trimmed V and J ends, which lost 0 bases and 12 bases, there was a span of 15 bases. The DNA of the CDR3 is TGTGCTAGTGGTTTGGTATTTTCCCGGTCCGTGTACTTC. Its translation is CASGLVFSRSVYF. The complete variable domain, with remaining parts taken from reference TRBV12-5 and TRBJ2-7, reads DARVTQTPRHKVTEMGQEVTMRCQPILGHNTVFWYRQTMMQGLELLAYFRNRAPLDDSGMPKDRFSAEMPDATLATLKIQPSEPRDSAVYFCASGLVFSRSVYFGPGTRLTVT.

The chain joins TRBV2 to TRBJ1-2; unclear D gene. Looked up from germline, CDR1 is SNHLY and CDR2 is FYNNEI. V lost 4 bases and J lost 5, with 5 bases in between. The CDR3 extends over 11 amino acids. The CDR3 DNA reads as TGTGCCAGCAGTGTTGAGTATGGCTACACCTTC. It specifies CASSVEYGYTF. The full variable domain, its missing parts supplied by reference TRBV2 and TRBJ1-2, is EPEVTQTPSHQVTQMGQEVILRCVPISNHLYFYWYRQILGQKVEFLVSFYNNEISEKSEIFDDQFSVERPDGSNFTLKIRSTKLEDSAMYFCASSVEYGYTFGSGTRLTVV.

The chain carries TRBV11-2 and TRBJ2-2, with 8 bases lining up with TRBD2. CDR1 is SGHAT, CDR2 FQNNGV, per germline. V was clipped by 5 bases and J by 4 bases; unmatched bases: 9. This CDR3 has 16 amino acids. The CDR3 nucleotides read TGTGCCAGCAGCACCGGGACTAGGGTGGGCACCGGGGAGCTGTTTTTT. As protein: CASSTGTRVGTGELFF.

This clone was counted between two and nine times. This chain joins TRBV5-1 and TRBJ2-1, with 13 positions matching TRBD2. V gave up 2 bases and J gave up 10 bases; unmatched junction bases: 3. From germline, CDR1 is SGHRS and CDR2 YFSETQ. The CDR3 totals 14 residues. The CDR3 region is CASSFRTSGREQFF. CDR3 bases: TGCGCCAGCAGCTTCAGGACTAGCGGGAGAGAGCAGTTCTTC.